This T cell receptor beta chain was obtained from a study of blood T cell repertoires in COVID-19. Across the study: T cells, B-cell-depleted T cells, or PBMCs supplied cDNA or gDNA.

Sequencing used immunoSEQ multiplex PCR; TCRdb keeps in-frame clones, though not all of them. The sample comprises 150,000 to 190,000 clones, roughly 85% of which are singletons, and 8% to 9% rests with the top ten. Specimen: peripheral blood. This clonotype was sampled from a woman aged 55-69 years with COVID-19, enrolled during active disease.

The chain's CDR3 is CASSFQGYEQFF. The DNA of the CDR3 is TGTGCCAGCAGTTTCCAGGGCTATGAGCAGTTCTTC. The V and J genes are TRBV12-3 or TRBV12-4 and TRBJ2-1; perhaps TRBD1 as D (5 bases). Trimming took off 3 bases at V and 8 bases at J, with 8 bases between the two ends. The CDR3 runs 12 residues.